The clone carrying this TCR beta chain was seen many times. Its matching antigen is unknown. The source of the sample is a study of naive and memory T cell subsets. Two oligonucleotides, mixed equimolar, formed the beta constant-region primer covering TRBC1 and TRBC2. A 12-nucleotide UMI and the SP2 primer were added to the cDNA 3' end by oligonucleotide ligation. Via MiXCR, TCRdb re-called the UMI-ligation and nested PCR reads, giving one row per CDR3 protein. The repertoire includes about 21,000 distinct CDR3 sequences, 11% of them detected once, and around 18% sits in the top ten. The ends lost 9 bases at V and 3 bases at J; junction bases unmatched: 9. Germline values: CDR1 LNHDA, CDR2 SQIVND (reference sequence). This CDR3 is 15 amino acids long. Findings and limits, study-wide: Naive and memory subsets had different power law exponents for TCR abundance. Expression changes during T cell differentiation may affect RNA-based TCR counts.

Sequencing was carried out using central memory CD8+ T cells from blood. The chain is built from TRBV19 and TRBJ2-2; TRBD2 matches 8 bases. This clonotype was obtained from a human donor in good health. CDR3 residues: CASKRPAGDTGELFF. CDR3 coding DNA: TGTGCCAGCAAGAGGCCAGCGGGGGACACCGGGGAGCTGTTTTTT. Supplemented by reference TRBV19 and TRBJ2-2, the full variable domain reads DGGITQSPKYLFRKEGQNVTLSCEQNLNHDAMYWYRQDPGQGLRLIYYSQIVNDFQKGDIAEGYSVSREKKESFPLTVTSAQKNPTAFYLCASKRPAGDTGELFFGEGSRLTVL.